This TCR beta chain appears in the sequencing data of a study of metastatic and nonmetastatic thyroid tumors. Overall study context: The authors compared repertoires across blood and tumor or nodule tissue from malignant and benign thyroid patients. Study results and caveats: For both blood and tumor, malignant thyroid tumors reportedly showed significantly higher TCR beta diversity than benign nodules did.

The V segment lost 0 bases and the J segment 0 bases; nucleotides outside the gene matches: 3. The CDR3 covers 16 residues. The germline CDR1 and CDR2 sequences are SGHRS and YFSETQ. All patients were treatment-naive before thyroid surgery. Via MiXCR, TCRdb re-called the PCR reads. The sample lists around 26,000 clones, about 12% occurring once. This clone was counted at least ten times. Its antigen is as yet unknown. The chain uses TRBV5-1 and TRBJ2-3, with TRBD2 identical over 8 bases. Input material: blood. This clonotype originated in a female donor with papillary thyroid cancer or a benign thyroid nodule (not recorded which). Some clones in this sample may be carry-over from other donors' samples. Here the CDR3 reads CASSLGLARSTDTQYF. The CDR3 DNA follows: TGCGCCAGCAGCTTGGGACTAGCGCGAAGCACAGATACGCAGTATTTT.